This T cell receptor beta chain originates from a study of T cell responses to AZD1222 COVID-19 vaccine. Looked up from germline, CDR1 is KGHDR and CDR2 is SFDVKD. The V and J ends lost 6 bases and 6 bases, in that order; junction bases with no gene match: 5. The length of the CDR3 is 15 residues. Remarks on this clone: Its antigen is not known.

Sequencing used immunoSEQ multiplex PCR; TCRdb keeps in-frame clones, though not all of them. The repertoire includes about 100,000 clones, approximately 89% of them detected once, and roughly 3.2% sits in the top ten. Study observations and caveats: Baseline testing showed seropositivity in only a handful of AZD1222 recipients. An increase in Spike-specific TCR breadth and depth was observed after two AZD1222 doses.

This sample comprised peripheral blood, obtained on day 0 of MenACWY control vaccination. The V and J genes are TRBV24-1 and TRBJ2-1; TRBD1 aligns across 12 bases. The TCR originated in an adult in good health. The CDR3 here is CATSPGTGGLNEQFF. CDR3 sequence (DNA): TGTGCCACCAGTCCGGGGACAGGGGGCCTCAATGAGCAGTTCTTC.